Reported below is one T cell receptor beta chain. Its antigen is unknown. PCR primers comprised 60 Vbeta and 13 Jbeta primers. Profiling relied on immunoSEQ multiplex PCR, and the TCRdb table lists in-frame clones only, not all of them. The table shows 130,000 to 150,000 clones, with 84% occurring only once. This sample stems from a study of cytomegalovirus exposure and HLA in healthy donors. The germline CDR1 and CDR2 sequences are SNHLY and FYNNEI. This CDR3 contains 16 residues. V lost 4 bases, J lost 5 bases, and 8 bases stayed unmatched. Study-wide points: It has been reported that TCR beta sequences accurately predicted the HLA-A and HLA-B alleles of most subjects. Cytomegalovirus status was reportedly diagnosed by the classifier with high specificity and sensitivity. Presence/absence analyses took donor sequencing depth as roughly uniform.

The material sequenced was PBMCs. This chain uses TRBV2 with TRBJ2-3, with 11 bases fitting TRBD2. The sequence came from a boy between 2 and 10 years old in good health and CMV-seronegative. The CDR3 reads CASSGPTSGGKDTQYF. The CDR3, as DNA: TGTGCCAGCAGTGGACCAACTAGCGGGGGAAAAGATACGCAGTATTTT.